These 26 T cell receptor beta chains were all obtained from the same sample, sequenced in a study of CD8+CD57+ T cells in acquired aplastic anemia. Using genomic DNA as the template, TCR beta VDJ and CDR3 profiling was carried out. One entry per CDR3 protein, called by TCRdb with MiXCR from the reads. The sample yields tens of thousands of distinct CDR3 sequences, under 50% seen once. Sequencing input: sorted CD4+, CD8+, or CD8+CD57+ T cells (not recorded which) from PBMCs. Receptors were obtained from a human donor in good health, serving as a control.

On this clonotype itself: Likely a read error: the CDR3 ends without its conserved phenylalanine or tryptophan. This CDR3 reads CASSGSWPYEQYL. Written as DNA, the CDR3 is TGTGCTAGCAGCGGATCGTGGCCCTACGAGCAGTACCTC. The chain links TRBV7-9 to TRBJ2-7; D might be TRBD2 (5 bases). Germline CDR1 is SEHNR and CDR2 is FQNEAQ (reference sequence). The CDR3 extends over 13 amino acids.

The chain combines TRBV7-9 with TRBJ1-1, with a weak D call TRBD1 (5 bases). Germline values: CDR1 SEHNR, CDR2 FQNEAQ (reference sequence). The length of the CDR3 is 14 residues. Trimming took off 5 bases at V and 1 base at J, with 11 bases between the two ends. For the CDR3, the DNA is TGTGCCAGCAGCCCCAGGGTTGCGAACACTGAAGCTTTCTTT. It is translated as CASSPRVANTEAFF.

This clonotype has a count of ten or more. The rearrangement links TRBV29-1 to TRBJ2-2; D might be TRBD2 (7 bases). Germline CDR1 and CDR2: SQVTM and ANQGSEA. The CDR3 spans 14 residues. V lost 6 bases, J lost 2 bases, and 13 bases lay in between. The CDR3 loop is CSVPGGGNTGELFF. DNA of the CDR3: TGCAGCGTCCCTGGCGGGGGCAACACCGGGGAGCTGTTTTTT.

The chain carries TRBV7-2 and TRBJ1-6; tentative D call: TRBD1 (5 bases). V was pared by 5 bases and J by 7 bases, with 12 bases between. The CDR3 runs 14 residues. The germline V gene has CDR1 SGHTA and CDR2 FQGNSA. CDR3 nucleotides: TGTGCCAGCAGCCAAAGGAGGGGAAATTCACCCCTCCACTTT. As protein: CASSQRRGNSPLHF.

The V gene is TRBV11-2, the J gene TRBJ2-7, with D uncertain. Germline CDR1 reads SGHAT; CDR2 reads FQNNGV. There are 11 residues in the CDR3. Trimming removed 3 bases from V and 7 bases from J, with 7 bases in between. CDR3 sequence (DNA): TGTGCCAGCAGCTTGTATTCTGAGCAGTACGTC. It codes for CASSLYSEQYV.

The CDR3 spells CASSFSGQETQYF. In DNA form, the CDR3 reads TGCGCCAGCAGCTTCTCGGGGCAAGAGACCCAGTACTTC. The chain has TRBV5-1 and TRBJ2-5; D is perhaps TRBD2 (5 bases). CDR1 and CDR2 (germline): SGHRS, YFSETQ. This CDR3 has 13 amino acids. V was trimmed by 2 bases and J by 2 bases, leaving 7 bases between them.

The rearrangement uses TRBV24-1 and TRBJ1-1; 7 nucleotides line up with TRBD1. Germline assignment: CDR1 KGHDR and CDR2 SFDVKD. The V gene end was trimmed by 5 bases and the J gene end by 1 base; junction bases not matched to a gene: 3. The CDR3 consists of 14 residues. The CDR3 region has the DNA TGTGCCACCAGTGCCGGGACAGCGAACACTGAAGCTTTCTTT. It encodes CATSAGTANTEAFF.

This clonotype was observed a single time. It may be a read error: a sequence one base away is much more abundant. CDR3 amino acids: CASSLGGSTEALF. DNA of the CDR3: TGTGCCAGCAGCTTAGGAGGGAGCACTGAAGCTCTCTTT. The J gene is TRBJ1-1, the V gene TRBV7-2; D not certain. Germline assignment: CDR1 SGHTA and CDR2 FQGNSA. CDR3 length: 13 residues. Full variable domain (missing parts from reference TRBV7-2 and TRBJ1-1): GAGVSQSPSNKVTEKGKDVELRCDPISGHTALYWYRQSLGQGLEFLIYFQGNSAPDKSGLPSDRFSAERTGGSVSTLTIQRTQQEDSAVYLCASSLGGSTEALFGQGTRLTVV.

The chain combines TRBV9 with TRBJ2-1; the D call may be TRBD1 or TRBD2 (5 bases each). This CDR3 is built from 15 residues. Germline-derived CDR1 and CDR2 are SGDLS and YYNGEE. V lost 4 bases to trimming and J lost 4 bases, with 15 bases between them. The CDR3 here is CASSPRGDRYNEQFF. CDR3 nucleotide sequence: TGTGCCAGCAGCCCGAGAGGGGATCGATACAATGAGCAGTTCTTC.

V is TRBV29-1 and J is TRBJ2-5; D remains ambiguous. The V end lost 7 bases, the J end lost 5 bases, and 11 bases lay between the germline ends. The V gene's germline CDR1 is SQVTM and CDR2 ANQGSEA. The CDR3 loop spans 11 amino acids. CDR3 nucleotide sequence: TGCAGCGCAAACATAGGCGAGACCCAGTACTTC. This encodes CSANIGETQYF.

The CDR3 sequence is CASSYGVVTGELFF. Written as DNA, the CDR3 is TGTGCCAGCAGTTACGGTGTGGTCACCGGGGAGCTGTTTTTT. The V and J genes are TRBV2 and TRBJ2-2; no reliable D call. Germline V gene sequence: CDR1 SNHLY, CDR2 FYNNEI. This CDR3 comprises 14 residues. The V and J ends lost 5 bases and 4 bases respectively, with 11 bases between them. Filled out from reference TRBV2 and TRBJ2-2, the complete variable domain reads EPEVTQTPSHQVTQMGQEVILRCVPISNHLYFYWYRQILGQKVEFLVSFYNNEISEKSEIFDDQFSVERPDGSNFTLKIRSTKLEDSAMYFCASSYGVVTGELFFGEGSRLTVL.

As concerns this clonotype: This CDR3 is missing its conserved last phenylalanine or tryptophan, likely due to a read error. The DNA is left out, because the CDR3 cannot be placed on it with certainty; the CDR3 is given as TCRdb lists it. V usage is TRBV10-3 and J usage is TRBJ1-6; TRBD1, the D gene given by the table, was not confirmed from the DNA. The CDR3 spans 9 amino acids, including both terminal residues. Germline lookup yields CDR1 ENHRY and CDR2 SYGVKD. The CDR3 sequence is CAIIDPDSS.

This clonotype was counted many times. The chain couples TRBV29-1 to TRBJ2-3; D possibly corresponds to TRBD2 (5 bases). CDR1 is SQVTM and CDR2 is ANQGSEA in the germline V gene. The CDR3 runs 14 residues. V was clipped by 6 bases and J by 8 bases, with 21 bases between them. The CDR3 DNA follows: TGCAGCGTCGGCCTGTCCGGACCTACTAGTACGCAGTATTTT. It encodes CSVGLSGPTSTQYF.

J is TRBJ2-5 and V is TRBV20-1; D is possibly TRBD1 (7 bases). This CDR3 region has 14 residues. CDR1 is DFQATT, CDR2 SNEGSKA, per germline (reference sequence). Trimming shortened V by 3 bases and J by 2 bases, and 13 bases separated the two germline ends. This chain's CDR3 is CSASSQGGQETQYF. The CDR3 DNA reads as TGCAGTGCTAGTTCGCAGGGGGGACAAGAGACCCAGTACTTC.

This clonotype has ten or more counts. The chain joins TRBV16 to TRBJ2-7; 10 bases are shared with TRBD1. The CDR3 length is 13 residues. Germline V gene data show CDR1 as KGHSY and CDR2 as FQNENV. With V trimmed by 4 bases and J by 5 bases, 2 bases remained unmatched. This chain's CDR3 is CASSLGQGNEQYF. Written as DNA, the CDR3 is TGTGCCAGCAGCCTGGGACAGGGGAACGAGCAGTACTTC.

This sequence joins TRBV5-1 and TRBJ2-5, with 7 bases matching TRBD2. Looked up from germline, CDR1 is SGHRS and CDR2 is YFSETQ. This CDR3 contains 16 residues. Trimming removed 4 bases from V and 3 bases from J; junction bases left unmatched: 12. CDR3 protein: CASSKSAGVGEETQYF. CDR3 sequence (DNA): TGCGCCAGCAGCAAAAGTGCGGGAGTAGGAGAAGAGACCCAGTACTTC.

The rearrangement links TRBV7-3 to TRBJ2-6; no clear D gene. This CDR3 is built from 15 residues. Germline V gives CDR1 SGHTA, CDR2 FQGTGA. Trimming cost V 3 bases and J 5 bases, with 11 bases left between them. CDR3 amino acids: CASSFPGVRANVLTF. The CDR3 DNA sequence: TGTGCCAGCAGCTTCCCTGGGGTAAGGGCCAACGTCCTGACTTTC.

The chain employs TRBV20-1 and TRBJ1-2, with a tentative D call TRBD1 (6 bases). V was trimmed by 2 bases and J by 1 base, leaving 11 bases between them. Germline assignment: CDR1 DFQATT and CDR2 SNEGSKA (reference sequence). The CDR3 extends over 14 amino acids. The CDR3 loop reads CSARQGMDNYGYTF. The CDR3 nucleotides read TGCAGTGCTAGACAGGGGATGGATAACTATGGCTACACCTTC.

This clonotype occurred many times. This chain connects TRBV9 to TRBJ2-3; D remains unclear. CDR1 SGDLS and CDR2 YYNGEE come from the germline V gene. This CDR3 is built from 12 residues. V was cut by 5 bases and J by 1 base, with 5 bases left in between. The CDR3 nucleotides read TGTGCCAGCAGTTTACGCACAGATACGCAGTATTTT. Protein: CASSLRTDTQYF.

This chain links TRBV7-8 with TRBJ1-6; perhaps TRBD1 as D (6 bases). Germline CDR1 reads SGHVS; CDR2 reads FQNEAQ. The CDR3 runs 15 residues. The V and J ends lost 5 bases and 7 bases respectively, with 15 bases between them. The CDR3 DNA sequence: TGTGCCAGCAGCCTCCGGGACAAAGACAATTCACCCCTCCACTTT. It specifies CASSLRDKDNSPLHF. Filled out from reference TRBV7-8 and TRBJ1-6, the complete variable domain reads GAGVSQSPRYKVAKRGQDVALRCDPISGHVSLFWYQQALGQGPEFLTYFQNEAQLDKSGLPSDRFFAERPEGSVSTLKIQRTQQEDSAVYLCASSLRDKDNSPLHFGNGTRLTVT.

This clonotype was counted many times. The CDR3 DNA is TGCAGCGTTGGACCCGGGCGGAACTATGGCTACACCTTC. Translation gives CSVGPGRNYGYTF. V usage is TRBV29-1 and J usage is TRBJ1-2; D unclear. This CDR3 is built from 13 residues. The V end lost 4 bases, the J end lost 2 bases, and 11 bases lay between the germline ends. In germline, CDR1 is SQVTM, CDR2 ANQGSEA.

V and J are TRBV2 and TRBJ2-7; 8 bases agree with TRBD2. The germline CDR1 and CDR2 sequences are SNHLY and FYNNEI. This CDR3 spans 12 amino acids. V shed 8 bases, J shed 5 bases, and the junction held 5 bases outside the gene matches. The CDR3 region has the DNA TGTGCCAGCTCGGGGGGGCAACACGAGCAGTACTTC. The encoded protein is CASSGGQHEQYF.

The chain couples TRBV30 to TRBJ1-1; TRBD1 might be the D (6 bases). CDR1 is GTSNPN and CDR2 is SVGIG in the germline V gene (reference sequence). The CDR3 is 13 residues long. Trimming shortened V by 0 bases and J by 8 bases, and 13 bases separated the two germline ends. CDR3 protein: CAWSVGGGLEAFF. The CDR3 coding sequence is TGTGCCTGGAGTGTAGGGGGGGGACTCGAAGCTTTCTTT.

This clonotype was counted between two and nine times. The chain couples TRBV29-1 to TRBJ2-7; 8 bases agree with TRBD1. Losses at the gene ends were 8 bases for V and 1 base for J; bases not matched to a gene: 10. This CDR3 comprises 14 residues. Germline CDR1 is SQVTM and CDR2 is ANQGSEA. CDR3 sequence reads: CSPLRTGNSYEQYV. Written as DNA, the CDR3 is TGCAGCCCGTTGAGGACAGGGAATTCCTACGAGCAGTACGTC.

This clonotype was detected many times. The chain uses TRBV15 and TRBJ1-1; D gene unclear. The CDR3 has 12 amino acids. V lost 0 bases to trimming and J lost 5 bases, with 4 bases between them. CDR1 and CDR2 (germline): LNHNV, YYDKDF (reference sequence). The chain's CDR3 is CATSRDSTEAFF. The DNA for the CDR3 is TGTGCCACCAGCAGAGACAGTACTGAAGCTTTCTTT.

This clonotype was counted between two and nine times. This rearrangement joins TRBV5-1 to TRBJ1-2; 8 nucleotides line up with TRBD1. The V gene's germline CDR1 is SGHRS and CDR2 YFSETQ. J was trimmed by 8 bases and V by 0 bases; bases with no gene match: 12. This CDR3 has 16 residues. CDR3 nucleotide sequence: TGCGCCAGCAGCTTGGACCCGACAGGGGCGTTCGTCGGCTACACCTTC. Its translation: CASSLDPTGAFVGYTF. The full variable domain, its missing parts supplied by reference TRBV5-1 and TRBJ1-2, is KAGVTQTPRYLIKTRGQQVTLSCSPISGHRSVSWYQQTPGQGLQFLFEYFSETQRNKGNFPGRFSGRQFSNSRSEMNVSTLELGDSALYLCASSLDPTGAFVGYTFGSGTRLTVV.